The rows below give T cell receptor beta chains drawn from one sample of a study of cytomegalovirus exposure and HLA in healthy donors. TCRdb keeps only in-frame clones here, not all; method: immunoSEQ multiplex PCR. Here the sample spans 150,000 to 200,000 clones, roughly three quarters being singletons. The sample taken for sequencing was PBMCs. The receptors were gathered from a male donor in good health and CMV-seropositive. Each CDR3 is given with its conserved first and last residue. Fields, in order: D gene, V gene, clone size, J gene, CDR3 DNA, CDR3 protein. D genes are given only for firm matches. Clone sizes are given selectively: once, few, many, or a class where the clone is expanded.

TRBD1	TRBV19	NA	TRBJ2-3	TGTGCCAGTAGTGACAGGGGGCAAGATACGCAGTATTTT	CASSDRGQDTQYF
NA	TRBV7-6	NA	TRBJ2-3	TGTGCCAGCAGCTTAGGTCCGGGTACGCAGTATTTT	CASSLGPGTQYF
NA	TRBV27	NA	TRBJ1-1	TGTGCCAGCAGCCCACACCCAGGGGTTATACCCACCGCGGCTTTCTTT	CASSPHPGVIPTAAFF
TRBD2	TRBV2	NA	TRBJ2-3	TGTGCCAGCAGTGAATTCCTAGCGGGGGGATTAGATACGCAGTATTTT	CASSEFLAGGLDTQYF
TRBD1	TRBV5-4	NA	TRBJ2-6	TGTGCCAGCAGCCCGGGACAGGGGGGATTCTCTGGGGCCAACGTCCTGACTTTC	CASSPGQGGFSGANVLTF
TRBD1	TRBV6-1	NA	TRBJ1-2	TGTGCCAGCAGTGTTGGACAGGGTCCACGGGGCTACACCTTC	CASSVGQGPRGYTF
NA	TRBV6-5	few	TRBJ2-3	TGTGCCAGCAGTTACTCGACTAGCACAGATACGCAGTATTTT	CASSYSTSTDTQYF
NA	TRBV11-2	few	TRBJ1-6	TGTGCCAGCAGCTCCGGGGATAATTCACCCCTCCACTTT	CASSSGDNSPLHF
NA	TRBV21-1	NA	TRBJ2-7	TGTGCCAGCAGCAAATTCCCCCGGGACAGGGGGGTCGAGCAGTACTTC	CASSKFPRDRGVEQYF
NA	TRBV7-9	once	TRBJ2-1	TGTGCCAGCAGCTTAGCGGGCGGGGAGGTGTTCTTC	CASSLAGGEVFF
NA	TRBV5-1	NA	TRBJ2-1	TGCGCCAGCAGCTTGTGGGGGCCCCCTAGGAATGAGCAGTTCTTC	CASSLWGPPRNEQFF
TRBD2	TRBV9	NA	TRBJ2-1	TGTGCCAGCAGCCGGACTAGCGGGGGGGTAACCTACAATGAGCAGTTCTTC	CASSRTSGGVTYNEQFF
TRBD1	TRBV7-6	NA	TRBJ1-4	TGTGCCAGCAGCTCGACAGGGGGTTATGAAAAACTGTTTTTT	CASSSTGGYEKLFF
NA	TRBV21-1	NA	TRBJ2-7	TGTGCCTACGTACAGGGGGCGCCCCCGCAGTACTTC	CAYVQGAPPQYF
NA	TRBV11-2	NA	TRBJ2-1	TGTGCCAGCAGCGCATACGCCCGGGACATCGATGAGCAGTTCTTC	CASSAYARDIDEQFF
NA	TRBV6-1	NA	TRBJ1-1	TGTGCCAGCAGCTTGCGGACATTGAACACTGAAGCTTTCTTT	CASSLRTLNTEAFF
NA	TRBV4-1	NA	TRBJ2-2	TGCGCCAGCAGCCCAAGGACAGCCTCGAACACCGGGGAGCTGTTTTTT	CASSPRTASNTGELFF
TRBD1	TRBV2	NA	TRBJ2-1	TGTGCCAGCAGTGTGGACAGGGGTGCCTACAATGAGCAGTTCTTC	CASSVDRGAYNEQFF
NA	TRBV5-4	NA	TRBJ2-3	TGTGCCAGCACCCGGGGTAATACGCAGTATTTT	CASTRGNTQYF
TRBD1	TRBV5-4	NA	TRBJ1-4	TGTGCCAGCAGTATGGGACAGAATGAAAAACTGTTTTTT	CASSMGQNEKLFF
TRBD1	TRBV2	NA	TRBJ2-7	TGTGCCAGCACCCAGGGACAGGGTATTATCTGGGAGCAGTACTTC	CASTQGQGIIWEQYF
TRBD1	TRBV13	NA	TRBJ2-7	TGTGCCAGCAGTTTGACAGGGGACGAGCAGTACTTC	CASSLTGDEQYF
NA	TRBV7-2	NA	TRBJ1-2	TGTGCCAGCAGCATCACTACAGGGAGCTATGGCTACACCTTC	CASSITTGSYGYTF
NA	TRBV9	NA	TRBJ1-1	TGTGCCAGCAGCCTCGGGAACGGGGGCACTGAAGCTTTCTTT	CASSLGNGGTEAFF
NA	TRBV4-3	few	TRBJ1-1	TGCGCCAGCAGCCAAGGCAGCTTTGGGCAGTTGGGCACTGAAGCTTTCTTT	CASSQGSFGQLGTEAFF
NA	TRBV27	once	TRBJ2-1	TGTGCCACCCAGAGAAAGTGGGGGGGCGACAATGAGCAGTTCTTC	CATQRKWGGDNEQFF
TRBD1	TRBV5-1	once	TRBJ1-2	TGCGCCAGCAGCTTGTGGGGACCCCGGGACAGGAACTATGGCTACACCTTC	CASSLWGPRDRNYGYTF
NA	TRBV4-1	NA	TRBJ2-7	TGCGCCGGCAGCCAATTTCTGGGGAGCGGGGAGCAGTACTTC	CAGSQFLGSGEQYF
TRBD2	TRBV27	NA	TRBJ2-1	TGTGCCAGCAGTTCTAGAGTCTCCCTGACTAGCGATCCCTACAATGAGCAGTTCTTC	CASSSRVSLTSDPYNEQFF
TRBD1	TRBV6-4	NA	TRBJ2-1	TGTGCCAGCAGTCCAATGCCCGGGACAGGGAGTTACAATGAGCAGTTCTTC	CASSPMPGTGSYNEQFF
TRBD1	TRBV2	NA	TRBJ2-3	TGTGCCAGTTCCTCAGGGGGAAGCACAGATACGCAGTATTTT	CASSSGGSTDTQYF
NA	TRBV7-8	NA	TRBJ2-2	TGTGCCAGCAGCTCGACCGGGGTGAACACCGGGGAGCTGTTTTTT	CASSSTGVNTGELFF
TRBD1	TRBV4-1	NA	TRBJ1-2	TGCGCCAGCAGCCAAGGACAGGGGGCAGATAACTATGGCTACACCTTC	CASSQGQGADNYGYTF
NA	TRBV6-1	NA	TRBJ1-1	TGTGCCAGCAGCCCCGGGACTGAAGCTTTCTTT	CASSPGTEAFF
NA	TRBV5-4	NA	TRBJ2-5	TGTGCCAGCAGTTTGCCGGGACTCAGGGCAGAGACCCAGTACTTC	CASSLPGLRAETQYF
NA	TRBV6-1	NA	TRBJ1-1	TGTGCCAGCAGACCCGACAGGTGGAACACTGAAGCTTTCTTT	CASRPDRWNTEAFF